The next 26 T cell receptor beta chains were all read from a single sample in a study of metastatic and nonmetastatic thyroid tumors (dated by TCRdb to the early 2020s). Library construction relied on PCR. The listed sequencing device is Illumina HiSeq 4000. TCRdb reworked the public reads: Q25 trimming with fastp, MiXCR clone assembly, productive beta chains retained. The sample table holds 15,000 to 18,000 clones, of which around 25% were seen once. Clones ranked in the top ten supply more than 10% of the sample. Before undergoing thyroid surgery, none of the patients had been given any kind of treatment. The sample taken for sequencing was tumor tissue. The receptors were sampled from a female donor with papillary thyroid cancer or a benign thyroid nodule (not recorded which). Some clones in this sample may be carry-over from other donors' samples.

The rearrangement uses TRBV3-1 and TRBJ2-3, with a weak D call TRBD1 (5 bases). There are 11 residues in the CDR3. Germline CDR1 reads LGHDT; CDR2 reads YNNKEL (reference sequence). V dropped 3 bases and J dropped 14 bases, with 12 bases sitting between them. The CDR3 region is CASSHYKQVYF. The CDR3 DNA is TGTGCCAGCAGCCATTACAAACAGGTGTATTTT.

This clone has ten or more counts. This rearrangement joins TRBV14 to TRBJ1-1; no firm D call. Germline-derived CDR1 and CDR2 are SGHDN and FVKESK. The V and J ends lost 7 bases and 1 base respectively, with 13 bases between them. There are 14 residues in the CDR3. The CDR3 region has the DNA TGTGCCAGCAATACTAGGGAATCGAACACTGAAGCTTTCTTT. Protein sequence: CASNTRESNTEAFF.

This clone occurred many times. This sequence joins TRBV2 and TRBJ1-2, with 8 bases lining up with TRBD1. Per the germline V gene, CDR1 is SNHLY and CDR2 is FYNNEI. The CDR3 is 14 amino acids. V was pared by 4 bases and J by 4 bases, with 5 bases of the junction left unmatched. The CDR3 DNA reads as TGTGCCAGCAGTGCACGACAGGGGTCCTATGGCTACACCTTC. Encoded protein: CASSARQGSYGYTF.

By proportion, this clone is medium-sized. Written as DNA, the CDR3 is TGTGCCAGCGGCCGGCAAACGAACACCGGGGAGCTGTTTTTT. Translation gives CASGRQTNTGELFF. This chain uses TRBV6-1 with TRBJ2-2, with D hard to call. Germline V gene lookup returns CDR1 MNHNS and CDR2 SASEGT. Trimming stripped 8 bases from V and 0 bases from J, with 10 bases between. The CDR3 consists of 14 residues.

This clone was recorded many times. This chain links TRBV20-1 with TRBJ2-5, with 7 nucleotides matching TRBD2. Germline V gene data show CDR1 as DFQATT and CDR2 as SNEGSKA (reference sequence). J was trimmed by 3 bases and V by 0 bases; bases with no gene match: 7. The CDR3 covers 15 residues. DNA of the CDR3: TGCAGTGCTAGAGATCTGGGGGGGACGAAAGAGACCCAGTACTTC. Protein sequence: CSARDLGGTKETQYF.

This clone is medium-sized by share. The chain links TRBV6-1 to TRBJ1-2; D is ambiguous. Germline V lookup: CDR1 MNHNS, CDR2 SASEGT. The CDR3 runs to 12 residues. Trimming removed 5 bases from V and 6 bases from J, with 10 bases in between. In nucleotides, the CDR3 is TGTGCCAGCAGTTCCCGGACGGATGGCTACACCTTC. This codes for CASSSRTDGYTF.

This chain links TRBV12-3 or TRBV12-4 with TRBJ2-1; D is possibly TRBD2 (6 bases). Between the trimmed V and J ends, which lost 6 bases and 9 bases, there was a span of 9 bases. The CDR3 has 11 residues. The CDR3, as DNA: TGTGCCAGCAGCCGGGACTTTGAGCAGTTCTTC. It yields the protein CASSRDFEQFF.

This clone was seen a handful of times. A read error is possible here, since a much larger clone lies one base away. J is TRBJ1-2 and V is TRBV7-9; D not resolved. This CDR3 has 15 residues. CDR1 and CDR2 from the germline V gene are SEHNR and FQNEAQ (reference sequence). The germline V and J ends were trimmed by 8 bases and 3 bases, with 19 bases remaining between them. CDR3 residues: CASGDQAAGDYGYTF. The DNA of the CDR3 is TGTGCCAGCGGCGACCAGGCTGCTGGAGACTATGGCTACACCTTC. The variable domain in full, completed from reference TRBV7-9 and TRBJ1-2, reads DTGVSQNPRHKITKRGQNVTFRCDPISEHNRLYWYRQTLGQGPEFLTYFQNEAQLEKSRLLSDRFSAERPKGSFSTLEIQRTEQGDSAMYLCASGDQAAGDYGYTFGSGTRLTVV.

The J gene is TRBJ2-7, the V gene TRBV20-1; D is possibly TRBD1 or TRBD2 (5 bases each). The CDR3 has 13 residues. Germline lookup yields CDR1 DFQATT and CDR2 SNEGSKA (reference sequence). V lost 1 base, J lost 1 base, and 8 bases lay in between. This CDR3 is CSARGGESYEQYF. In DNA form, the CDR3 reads TGCAGTGCTAGAGGAGGGGAATCCTACGAGCAGTACTTC.

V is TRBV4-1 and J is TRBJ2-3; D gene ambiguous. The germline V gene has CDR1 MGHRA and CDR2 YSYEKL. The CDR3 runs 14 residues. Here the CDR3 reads CGCSQEIRIDTQYF. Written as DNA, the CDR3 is TGCGGGTGCAGCCAAGAAATACGCATAGATACGCAGTATTTT.

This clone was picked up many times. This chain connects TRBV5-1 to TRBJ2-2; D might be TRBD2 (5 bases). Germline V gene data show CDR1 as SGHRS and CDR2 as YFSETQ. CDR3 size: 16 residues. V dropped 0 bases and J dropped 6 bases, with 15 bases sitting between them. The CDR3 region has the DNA TGCGCCAGCAGCTTGGTATCCGGGATGGATTCCGGGGAGCTGTTTTTT. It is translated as CASSLVSGMDSGELFF.

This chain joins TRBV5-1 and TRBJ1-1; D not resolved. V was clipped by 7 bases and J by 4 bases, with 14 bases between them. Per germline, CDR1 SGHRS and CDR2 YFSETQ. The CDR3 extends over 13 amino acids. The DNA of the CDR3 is TGCGCCAGCCGCCCACCCCAGAGCACTGAAGCTTTCTTT. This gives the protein CASRPPQSTEAFF.

CDR3 amino acids: CASSQLSGSYNEQFF. In nucleotides, the CDR3 is TGTGCCAGCAGCCAGCTTAGCGGATCCTACAATGAGCAGTTCTTC. The chain is built from TRBV11-1 and TRBJ2-1; tentatively, D is TRBD2 (6 bases). The V and J ends lost 5 bases and 1 base respectively, with 12 bases between them. Germline CDR1 is SGHAT and CDR2 is FQDESV (reference sequence). The CDR3 length is 15 residues.

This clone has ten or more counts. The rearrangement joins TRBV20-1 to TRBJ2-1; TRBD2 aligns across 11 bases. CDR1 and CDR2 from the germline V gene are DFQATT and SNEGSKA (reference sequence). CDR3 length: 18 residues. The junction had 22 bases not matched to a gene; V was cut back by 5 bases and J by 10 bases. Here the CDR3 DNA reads TGCAGTGCTGGGGGGGCAGGGACCGTTAGCGGGAGGGCCGGAGAGCAGTTCTTC. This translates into CSAGGAGTVSGRAGEQFF.

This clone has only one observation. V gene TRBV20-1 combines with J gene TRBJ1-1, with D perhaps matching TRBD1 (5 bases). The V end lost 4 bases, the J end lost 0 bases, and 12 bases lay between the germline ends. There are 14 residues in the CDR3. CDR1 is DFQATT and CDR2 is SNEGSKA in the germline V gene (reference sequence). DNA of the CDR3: TGCAGTGCTATACAGGTCCCAATGAACACTGAAGCTTTCTTT. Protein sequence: CSAIQVPMNTEAFF.

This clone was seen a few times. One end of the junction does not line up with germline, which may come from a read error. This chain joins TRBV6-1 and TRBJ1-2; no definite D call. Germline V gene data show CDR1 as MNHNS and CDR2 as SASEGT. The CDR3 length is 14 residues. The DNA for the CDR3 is TGTGCCAGCATTGAAGCTTCAGGCTCTTATGGCTACACCTTC. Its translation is CASIEASGSYGYTF.

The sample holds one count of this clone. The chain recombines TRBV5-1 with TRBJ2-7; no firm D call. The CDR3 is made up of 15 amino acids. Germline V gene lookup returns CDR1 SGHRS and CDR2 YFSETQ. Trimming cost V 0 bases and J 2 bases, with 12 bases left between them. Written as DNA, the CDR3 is TGCGCCAGCAGCTTGGATATGACGGCTGCCTACGAGCAGTACTTC. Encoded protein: CASSLDMTAAYEQYF.

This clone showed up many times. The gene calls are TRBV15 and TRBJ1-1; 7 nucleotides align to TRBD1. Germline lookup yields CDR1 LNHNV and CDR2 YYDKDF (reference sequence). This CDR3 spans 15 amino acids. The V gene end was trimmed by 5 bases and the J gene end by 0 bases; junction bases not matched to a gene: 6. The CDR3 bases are TGTGCCACCAGCGGGAACAGGGGCATGAACACTGAAGCTTTCTTT. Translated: CATSGNRGMNTEAFF.

CDR3 amino acids: CAWSVAQWAGDTQYF. As DNA, the CDR3 is TGTGCCTGGAGTGTAGCACAGTGGGCAGGAGATACGCAGTATTTT. The V and J genes are TRBV30 and TRBJ2-3; no clear D. Trimming cost V 0 bases and J 5 bases, with 15 bases left between them. From germline, CDR1 is GTSNPN and CDR2 SVGIG (reference sequence). This CDR3 has 15 residues.

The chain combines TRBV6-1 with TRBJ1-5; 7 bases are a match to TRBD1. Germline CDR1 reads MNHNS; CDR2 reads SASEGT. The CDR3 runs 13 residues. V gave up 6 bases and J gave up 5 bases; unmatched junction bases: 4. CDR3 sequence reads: CASRGDSDQPQHF. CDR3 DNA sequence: TGTGCCAGCAGGGGGGACAGTGATCAGCCCCAGCATTTT.

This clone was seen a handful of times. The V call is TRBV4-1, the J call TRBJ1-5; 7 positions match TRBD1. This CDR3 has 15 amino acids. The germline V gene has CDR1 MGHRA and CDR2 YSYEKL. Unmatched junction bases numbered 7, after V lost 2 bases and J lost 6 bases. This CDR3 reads CASSQPRHRGQPQHF. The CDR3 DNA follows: TGCGCCAGCAGCCAACCTCGTCACAGGGGTCAGCCCCAGCATTTT.

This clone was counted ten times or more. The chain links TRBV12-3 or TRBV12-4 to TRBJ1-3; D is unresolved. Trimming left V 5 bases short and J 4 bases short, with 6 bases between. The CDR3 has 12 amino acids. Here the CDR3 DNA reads TGTGCCAGCAGTCCCCAGGGAAACACCATATATTTT. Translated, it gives CASSPQGNTIYF.

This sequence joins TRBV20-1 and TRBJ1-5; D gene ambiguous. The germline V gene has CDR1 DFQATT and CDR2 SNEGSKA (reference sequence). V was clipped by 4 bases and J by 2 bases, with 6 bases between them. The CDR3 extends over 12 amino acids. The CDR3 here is CSAKSGNQPQHF. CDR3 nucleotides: TGCAGTGCTAAATCCGGCAATCAGCCCCAGCATTTT.

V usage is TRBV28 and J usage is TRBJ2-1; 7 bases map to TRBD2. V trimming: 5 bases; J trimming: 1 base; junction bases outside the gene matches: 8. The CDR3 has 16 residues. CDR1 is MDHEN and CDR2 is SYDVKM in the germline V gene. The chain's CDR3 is CASSAYLAESYNEQFF. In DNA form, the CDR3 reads TGTGCCAGCAGTGCATATCTAGCGGAATCCTACAATGAGCAGTTCTTC.

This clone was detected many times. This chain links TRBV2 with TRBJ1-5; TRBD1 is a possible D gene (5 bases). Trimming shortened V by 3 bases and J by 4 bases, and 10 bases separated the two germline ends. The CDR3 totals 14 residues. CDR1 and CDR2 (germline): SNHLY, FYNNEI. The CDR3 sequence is CASSDGRENQPQHF. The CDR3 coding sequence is TGTGCCAGCAGTGACGGCAGGGAAAATCAGCCCCAGCATTTT. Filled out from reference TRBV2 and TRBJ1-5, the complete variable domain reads EPEVTQTPSHQVTQMGQEVILRCVPISNHLYFYWYRQILGQKVEFLVSFYNNEISEKSEIFDDQFSVERPDGSNFTLKIRSTKLEDSAMYFCASSDGRENQPQHFGDGTRLSIL.

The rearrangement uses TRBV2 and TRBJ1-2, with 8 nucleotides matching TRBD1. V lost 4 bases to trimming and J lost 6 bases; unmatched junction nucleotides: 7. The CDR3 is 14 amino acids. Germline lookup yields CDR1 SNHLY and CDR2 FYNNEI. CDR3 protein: CASSVGRGPHGYTF. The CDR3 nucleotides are TGTGCCAGCAGTGTTGGCAGGGGGCCGCATGGCTACACCTTC.